This T cell receptor beta chain was documented in a study of shared clonotypes between healthy human individuals. Background on the study: Aged between 18 and 49, the donors were a couple of women and three men.

As to this clone: What it binds is not known.

General observations from the study: Represented diversity, genetic and exposure-history alike, was limited by few donors.

Germline V CDR1 and CDR2: SGHRS, YFSETQ. Between the trimmed V and J ends, which lost 0 bases and 9 bases, there was a span of 12 bases. This CDR3 is 13 amino acids long. The repertoire was sequenced with immunoSEQ multiplex PCR; TCRdb's copy has only in-frame clones and lacks some. This table holds about 490,000 clones, 70% to 80% found once. Adult Caucasians living in Nashville, Tennessee made up all of the donors. With unsorted samples, genomic DNA was obtained from approximately 96 million PBMCs. The receptor was derived from a woman aged 40 to 50 in good health. Some clones in this sample may be carry-over from other donors' samples. Material for sequencing was PBMCs. The chain links TRBV5-1 to TRBJ2-5; no clear D. This CDR3 is CASSLDVSGAQYF. In DNA, the CDR3 is TGCGCCAGCAGCTTGGATGTAAGTGGGGCCCAGTACTTC.